This T cell receptor (beta chain) was documented in a study of T cell responses to AZD1222 COVID-19 vaccine. Findings and limits, study-wide: The donors showed a predominance of white British ancestry and of females, with possible underestimation of clonal diversity.

Clones were read by immunoSEQ multiplex PCR, and TCRdb kept only the in-frame ones, dropping some. Of approximately 180,000 clones listed, about 90% are singletons. Details on this clone: What it recognizes is unknown.

V lost 5 bases, J lost 2 bases, and 9 bases stayed unmatched. CDR1 and CDR2 (germline): SEHNR, FQNEAQ (reference sequence). CDR3 length equals 18 residues. The chain links TRBV7-9 to TRBJ2-7; TRBD2 matches at 16 bases. The sample consisted of peripheral blood, taken 28 days after the second dose of the MenACWY control vaccine. The sequence was collected from an adult who received the MenACWY meningococcal vaccine as a control. The CDR3 spells CASSGPGLAGGQTYEQYF. The CDR3 bases are TGTGCCAGCAGCGGCCCGGGACTAGCGGGAGGGCAAACCTACGAGCAGTACTTC.